This T cell receptor (beta chain) was sequenced during a study of PD-L1 blockade in urothelial cancer (dated 2017 in TCRdb). In the study overall: Therapy was started in the mid-2010s for all patients, and atezolizumab 1,200 mg was administered intravenously every 3 weeks. Pretreatment blood TCR-seq was available for twenty-nine patients, at least one posttreatment blood collection was obtained for around 24 patients, and tumor TCR-seq was available for around 24 patients. Pretreatment tumor samples, along with matched peripheral blood collected serially before and after atezolizumab treatment, underwent TCR sequencing. Somatic, immune and clinical correlates of response to PD-L1 blockade with atezolizumab in urothelial cancer were the focus of an exploratory multi-omic analysis. Blood samples were analyzed at 3 weeks after treatment start (second dose) and at 6 weeks after treatment start. Progression-free survival longer than 6 months counted as durable clinical benefit, and TCR features were additionally tested against both progression-free and overall survival. Nine patients achieved durable clinical benefit and fewer than 25 did not. Patients had an ECOG performance status of 0 or 1 and had received between 0 and 3 prior chemotherapy regimens. About 90% of the roughly 29 patients were males with bladder-origin urothelial cancer, and about 65% of the 29 reported a prior smoking history. Whole exome sequencing and RNA sequencing of pretreatment tumors were performed alongside TCR sequencing in the same patients. Blood samples gave median yields of around 150,000 T cells and tens of thousands of unique TCRs, along with a median clonality of 0.080.

The paper's findings and limits, for the study overall: Because the sample size was small (n ≈ 29) and many of the analyses were exploratory, the results are meant to be hypothesis-generating. Improved progression-free and overall survival was associated with having pretreatment peripheral blood TCR clonality below the median. Greater expansion of tumor-associated TCR clones in peripheral blood 3 weeks after the start of treatment was observed in patients with durable benefit (n ≈ 20, p = 0.022).

Explained via the paper, the time point label denotes: peripheral blood 6 weeks after treatment start. The cohort included 29 patients with locally advanced or metastatic urothelial carcinoma who were treated at Memorial Sloan Kettering on a trial protocol. Peripheral blood mononuclear cells were collected from each patient pretreatment and during treatment, giving between 1 and 8 total time points per patient. The Qiagen DNeasy Blood extraction kit was used to purify genomic DNA from total PBMCs and tumor samples. PBMCs were collected pretreatment and during treatment, and were isolated and stored as previously described. Worth noting for this clone: No cognate antigen has been identified for it. One base away there is no much larger clone; base qualities are not given.

The CDR3, cysteine through phenylalanine, is 14 amino acids long. CDR3 DNA only is kept here, 42 bases in frame from base 1. Compared with germline, V lacks 6 bases and J lacks 4 bases; bases without a gene match: 6. From the germline V gene, CDR1 is WSHSY and CDR2 is SAAADI. Each PCR received spiked-in synthetic TCR analog templates so that absolute template abundance could be estimated from read counts. Using the immunoSEQ assay, TCRbeta CDR3 regions were amplified from genomic DNA with bias-controlled V and J gene primers. Sequencing of rearranged TCRbeta segments was done at approximately 20X coverage. Per the source publication's procedure: Clustering was used to correct sequencing errors, and CDR3s were annotated against IMGT to assign V, D and J genes. Downstream analyses used only productive TCRbeta rearrangements and left out out-of-frame or stop-codon sequences. To compute clonality, Shannon entropy was normalized by the log of the number of unique productive sequences and then subtracted from one. Clones differing between time points or between blood and tumor were identified using Fisher's exact test with Benjamini-Hochberg correction, with an adjusted p below 0.01 applied as the threshold. Not all clones reach the TCRdb copy of this immuneACCESS table, which keeps in-frame sequences only. Checked studies attribute under half of the gap to unresolved V genes and leave the rest unexplained. V, J and clone size were drawn from that table, and D and trimming were deduced from the DNA. The sample yields more than 60,000 clones; 88% were counted once. In total, the top ten clones hold approximately 10% of the sample.

The chain couples TRBV10-2 to TRBJ2-5; a stretch of 9 junction bases matches TRBD2. This TCR derives from a man aged 55 to 69 with urothelial cancer. Sequenced here: PBMCs, sampled around atezolizumab (anti-PD-L1) treatment. The base sequence is TGCGCCAGCAGCCTAGCGGGGCTAGGAGAGACCCAGTACTTC. Its coded protein is CASSLAGLGETQYF.